This T cell receptor (beta chain) was sequenced for a study of cytomegalovirus exposure and HLA in healthy donors (dated by TCRdb to about 2017). For the wider study: According to a later analysis, one platform produced both the roughly 110 validation repertoires and the 670 or so repertoires of the first cohort. The study was designed to test whether signatures of past pathogen exposure could be identified by cataloging public T cell receptors. Along with the roughly 670-subject first cohort, a separate validation cohort of over 90 different subjects was used. High-throughput TCR immunosequencing, statistical association of individual TCRs with disease status, and machine learning were combined to predict cytomegalovirus infection status. The research as a whole found: Of the cluster scores, approximately 95% were above 0 in a later analysis, which found that TCRs clustered in the first cohort also tended to co-occur in the roughly 130 validation repertoires. A later analysis had no HLA typing for the validation cohort, so co-occurrence there was scored across all 110 or so repertoires. In vitro tests confirmed that a few of the cytomegalovirus-associated TCR beta chains recognize cytomegalovirus antigens. The authors suggested that the approach could potentially be extended to other disease states and immunological phenotypes. While some public TCRs were present in many individuals, most TCR sequences turned up only very rarely across donors. In both the original and validation cohorts, the classifier was reported to diagnose cytomegalovirus status with high specificity and sensitivity. In the study, about 150 TCR beta chains were listed as associated with cytomegalovirus.

Receptors were amplified or captured by the immunoSEQ multiplex PCR assay. The authors processed their data as follows. A statistical classification framework was built to diagnose cytomegalovirus status from the catalog of TCR beta chain sequences. The clones in this table, taken by TCRdb from immuneACCESS, are in-frame only. Not every clone is retained; where verified, under half of the shortfall comes from an unresolved V gene, and the cause of the rest is unknown. The V and J calls and clone size are taken from that table; D and trimming were inferred from the DNA. The sample data list under 300,000 clones, and around 90% of these were observed just once. The ten largest clones capture roughly 0.38% of the sample. Separate from the roughly 660-subject first cohort, the validation cohort of 120 subjects was the group to which the donors belonged. To note about this clone: Its antigen is still unknown. No base-level quality is on record; no much larger clone is a single base apart.

The CDR3 holds 13 amino acids from the cysteine to the phenylalanine. Only CDR3 DNA remains: 39 bases, in frame from the first base. Via the germline V gene, CDR1 is SGHRS and CDR2 YFSETQ. Cut back by 0 bases and 8 bases, the V and J ends lie 9 bases apart. The sequence was collected from a woman aged 18-29 years in good health and CMV-seronegative. Recombination joined TRBV5-1 with TRBJ2-1; possibly the D gene is TRBD2, per 6 matching bases. Input material: PBMCs. In nucleotide form, the sequence is TGCGCCAGCAGCTTGGCCTCTAGCGATGAGCAGTTCTTC. It codes for CASSLASSDEQFF.